The 28 T cell receptor beta chains below all came from one sample that was sequenced in a study of shared clonotypes between healthy human individuals. Clones were sequenced by immunoSEQ multiplex PCR, and TCRdb holds only the in-frame ones, with some missing. The repertoire holds 450,000 to 500,000 clones, with around 78% as singletons. Sequenced: PBMCs. These receptors were taken from a woman between 35 and 50 years old in good health. Some clones in this sample may be carry-over from other donors' samples.

The chain has TRBV4-2 and TRBJ2-2; tentatively, D is TRBD2 (5 bases). Per germline, CDR1 LGHNA and CDR2 YNFKEQ. The CDR3 runs to 14 residues. The V end lost 2 bases, the J end lost 7 bases, and 11 bases lay between the germline ends. As DNA, the CDR3 is TGTGCCAGCAGCCAAACCGGGGTTGGCGGGGAGCTGTTTTTT. Protein: CASSQTGVGGELFF.

There are a few counts of this clone. The V and J genes are TRBV25-1 and TRBJ2-7; D gene unclear. CDR3 length: 15 amino acids. Germline V lookup: CDR1 MGHDK, CDR2 SYGVNS. Trimming pared 5 bases from V and 3 bases from J, leaving 17 bases between. The chain's CDR3 is CASSPHGQRVYEQYF. DNA for the CDR3: TGTGCCAGCAGTCCCCACGGGCAGAGAGTCTACGAGCAGTACTTC.

The V gene is TRBV10-1, the J gene TRBJ2-5; D unresolved. Trimming removed 3 bases at V and 4 bases at J, with 0 bases between. The CDR3 consists of 10 residues. The germline CDR1 and CDR2 sequences are WNHNN and SYGVQD (reference sequence). In DNA form, the CDR3 reads TGCGCCAGCAGTGAAGAGACCCAGTACTTC. This translates into CASSEETQYF.

This chain connects TRBV5-6 to TRBJ2-7; D perhaps matches TRBD2 (5 bases). The CDR3 totals 14 residues. Trimming stripped 0 bases from V and 4 bases from J, with 11 bases between. Germline values: CDR1 SGHDT, CDR2 YYEEEE. CDR3 residues: CASSLGRGGYEQYF. CDR3 DNA sequence: TGTGCCAGCAGCTTGGGGAGAGGAGGATACGAGCAGTACTTC.

Concerning this clone: This likely traces to a read error, being one base from a far larger clone. J is TRBJ2-2 and V is TRBV30; TRBD2 is a possible D gene (6 bases). CDR3 length: 15 amino acids. Germline V lookup: CDR1 GTSNPN, CDR2 SVGIG (reference sequence). This chain's CDR3 is CAWSRLATITGGLFF. In DNA form, the CDR3 reads TGTGCCTGGAGTCGGCTAGCGACCATAACCGGGGGGCTGTTTTTT.

The chain couples TRBV18 to TRBJ1-3, with 10 bases aligning to TRBD1. CDR3 length equals 13 residues. Germline-derived CDR1 and CDR2 are KGHSH and LQKENI. V was pared by 3 bases and J by 8 bases, with 1 base of the junction left unmatched. In nucleotides, the CDR3 is TGTGCCAGCTCACCCGGACAGGGGGACACCATATATTTT. Encoded protein: CASSPGQGDTIYF.

The chain recombines TRBV27 with TRBJ2-1; possibly TRBD1 for D (5 bases). The CDR3 has 13 residues. Germline assignment: CDR1 MNHEY and CDR2 SMNVEV (reference sequence). V was shortened by 0 bases and J by 7 bases, with 7 bases between the two germline ends. DNA of the CDR3: TGTGCCAGCAGTTTATCCAGGGTAAATGAGCAGTTCTTC. As protein: CASSLSRVNEQFF.

This chain connects TRBV29-1 to TRBJ2-3; perhaps TRBD2 as D (7 bases). In germline, CDR1 is SQVTM, CDR2 ANQGSEA. CDR3 length: 14 amino acids. Trimming pared 7 bases from V and 8 bases from J, leaving 22 bases between. The CDR3 region is CSGGGSGPLATQYF. CDR3 bases: TGCAGCGGGGGGGGCAGCGGGCCCTTAGCTACGCAGTATTTT.

The V and J genes are TRBV7-3 and TRBJ1-2, with D possibly being TRBD1 (5 bases). V dropped 5 bases and J dropped 8 bases, with 15 bases sitting between them. The CDR3 spans 13 residues. Looked up from germline, CDR1 is SGHTA and CDR2 is FQGTGA. The CDR3 DNA sequence: TGTGCCAGCAGCCCCGGCAGGGCCTTCGGCTACACCTTC. Protein sequence: CASSPGRAFGYTF. The whole variable domain, remainder taken from reference TRBV7-3 and TRBJ1-2, is GAGVSQTPSNKVTEKGKYVELRCDPISGHTALYWYRQSLGQGPEFLIYFQGTGAADDSGLPNDRFFAVRPEGSVSTLKIQRTERGDSAVYLCASSPGRAFGYTFGSGTRLTVV.

There are many counts of this clone. The same CDR3 can be traced to other DNA sequences in this sample. V is TRBV11-2 and J is TRBJ2-1; possibly TRBD1 or TRBD2 for D (6 bases each). The CDR3 contains 14 residues. Germline V gives CDR1 SGHAT, CDR2 FQNNGV. Trimming took 0 bases from V and 9 from J, leaving 12 bases between them. The CDR3 reads CASSLDRGASEQFF. CDR3 in DNA: TGTGCCAGCAGCTTAGATAGGGGGGCGTCTGAGCAGTTCTTC.

J is TRBJ2-1 and V is TRBV27; 9 bases are shared with TRBD2. The germline V gene has CDR1 MNHEY and CDR2 SMNVEV (reference sequence). Trimming at V came to 6 bases and at J to 0 bases, leaving 3 bases not matched to a gene. The CDR3 length is 15 residues. The CDR3 region is CASRLSGSSYNEQFF. CDR3 coding DNA: TGTGCCAGCAGACTTAGCGGGAGCTCCTACAATGAGCAGTTCTTC.

The chain recombines TRBV7-3 with TRBJ2-7; TRBD1 is a possible D gene (6 bases). In germline, CDR1 is SGHTA, CDR2 FQGTGA. V lost 2 bases and J 7 bases, leaving 15 bases between the germline ends. This CDR3 comprises 14 residues. CDR3 sequence: CASSLGTPPTEQYF. The CDR3 region has the DNA TGTGCCAGCAGCTTAGGGACACCACCTACGGAGCAGTACTTC.

The V gene is TRBV9, the J gene TRBJ2-3; D perhaps matches TRBD2 (6 bases). In germline, CDR1 is SGDLS, CDR2 YYNGEE. Deletions cut 0 bases from V and 5 bases from J, with 10 bases between. The CDR3 is 14 amino acids. The CDR3 bases are TGTGCCAGCAGCGTAGCGGGAGTGAAAGATACGCAGTATTTT. Encoded protein: CASSVAGVKDTQYF.

This chain joins TRBV9 and TRBJ2-2; TRBD2 aligns across 11 bases. Germline CDR1 and CDR2: SGDLS and YYNGEE. This CDR3 is 16 amino acids long. The trim removed 4 bases at V and 2 bases at J, leaving 4 bases unmatched. CDR3 in amino acids: CASSIGLAGNTGELFF. CDR3 DNA: TGTGCCAGCAGCATCGGACTAGCGGGTAACACCGGGGAGCTGTTTTTT.

V usage is TRBV2 and J usage is TRBJ2-1; 13 positions agree with TRBD2. The germline V gene encodes CDR1 SNHLY and CDR2 FYNNEI. Trimming cost V 7 bases and J 9 bases; bases outside gene matches: 3. The CDR3 loop spans 13 amino acids. The CDR3 region is CASTGLAGAEQFF. Here the CDR3 DNA reads TGTGCCAGCACCGGACTAGCGGGAGCTGAGCAGTTCTTC.

The chain employs TRBV10-3 and TRBJ2-3; 7 bases match TRBD2. V lost 2 bases to trimming and J lost 5 bases; unmatched junction nucleotides: 4. Germline V gives CDR1 ENHRY, CDR2 SYGVKD. CDR3 length: 14 amino acids. The CDR3 loop reads CAISERVAGDTQYF. For the CDR3, the DNA is TGTGCCATCAGTGAGAGGGTAGCGGGAGATACGCAGTATTTT.

V and J are TRBV18 and TRBJ2-2, with D unclear. The CDR3 has 15 residues. Germline CDR1 KGHSH, CDR2 LQKENI. V lost 4 bases to trimming and J lost 3 bases, with 12 bases between them. The CDR3 nucleotides read TGTGCCAGCTCACTATCCCTTGGGGACACCGGGGAGCTGTTTTTT. Its protein is CASSLSLGDTGELFF.

This clone is a singleton in its sample. J is TRBJ2-5 and V is TRBV5-1; 7 bases align to TRBD2. Losses at the gene ends were 5 bases for V and 2 bases for J; bases not matched to a gene: 9. This CDR3 contains 15 residues. Germline V gives CDR1 SGHRS, CDR2 YFSETQ. CDR3 sequence: CASRGEGGIQETQYF. The CDR3 bases are TGCGCCAGCAGGGGAGAGGGAGGGATACAAGAGACCCAGTACTTC.

The chain carries TRBV6-6 and TRBJ1-2, with D possibly TRBD1 on 6 matching bases. The CDR3 runs 14 residues. V lost 7 bases and J 0 bases, leaving 12 bases between the germline ends. The V gene's germline CDR1 is MNHNY and CDR2 SVGAGI (reference sequence). The CDR3 sequence is CASIKDRTNYGYTF. Here the CDR3 DNA reads TGTGCCAGCATCAAGGACAGAACTAACTATGGCTACACCTTC.

This rearrangement joins TRBV11-1 to TRBJ2-6, with 9 bases aligning to TRBD1. V lost 6 bases to trimming and J lost 3 bases; unmatched junction nucleotides: 6. This CDR3 region has 16 residues. Germline V gives CDR1 SGHAT, CDR2 FQDESV (reference sequence). As DNA, the CDR3 is TGTGCCAGCAGGGGACAGGGTTGGAGTGGGGCCAACGTCCTGACTTTC. Protein sequence: CASRGQGWSGANVLTF.

The chain recombines TRBV28 with TRBJ1-1; D is ambiguous. V lost 5 bases to trimming and J lost 3 bases, with 4 bases between them. The CDR3 length is 11 residues. In germline, CDR1 is MDHEN, CDR2 SYDVKM. The CDR3 loop reads CASSPHTEAFF. The CDR3 nucleotides read TGTGCCAGCAGTCCACACACTGAAGCTTTCTTT.

The chain uses TRBV2 and TRBJ2-3; D is unresolved. CDR3 length equals 12 residues. In germline, CDR1 is SNHLY, CDR2 FYNNEI. V was pared by 3 bases and J by 4 bases, with 5 bases between. The CDR3 DNA reads TGTGCCAGCAGTGATGAGGCAGATACGCAGTATTTT. Translated, it gives CASSDEADTQYF.

J is TRBJ2-5 and V is TRBV18; D gene ambiguous. CDR1 KGHSH and CDR2 LQKENI come from the germline V gene. This CDR3 has 11 residues. V was clipped by 6 bases and J by 2 bases, with 4 bases between them. The CDR3 loop reads CASSQQETQYF. CDR3 DNA sequence: TGTGCCAGCTCGCAGCAAGAGACCCAGTACTTC.

J is TRBJ2-3 and V is TRBV30; 7 nucleotides align to TRBD1. The CDR3 spans 12 residues. The junction had 0 bases not matched to a gene; V was cut back by 5 bases and J by 1 base. CDR1 is GTSNPN, CDR2 SVGIG, per germline (reference sequence). CDR3 in amino acids: CAWGTGTDTQYF. The DNA for the CDR3 is TGTGCCTGGGGGACAGGCACAGATACGCAGTATTTT.

The rearrangement joins TRBV18 to TRBJ1-5; a weak D match, TRBD1 (5 bases). Per germline, CDR1 KGHSH and CDR2 LQKENI. The CDR3 contains 14 residues. Trimming removed 3 bases from V and 9 bases from J, with 15 bases in between. The CDR3 region has the DNA TGTGCCAGCTCACCGGGGCGGAGGCTAGGGCCCCAGCATTTT. As protein: CASSPGRRLGPQHF.

This clone was seen at least ten times. The rearrangement joins TRBV27 to TRBJ2-7; TRBD2 matches at 15 bases. This CDR3 comprises 16 residues. With V trimmed by 5 bases and J by 4 bases, 6 bases remained unmatched. In germline, CDR1 is MNHEY, CDR2 SMNVEV (reference sequence). CDR3 DNA: TGTGCCAGCAGTCCGGGACTAGCGGGAGGAATATACGAGCAGTACTTC. Protein sequence: CASSPGLAGGIYEQYF.

V usage is TRBV10-3 and J usage is TRBJ1-5; no definite D call. The germline V gene has CDR1 ENHRY and CDR2 SYGVKD. V lost 6 bases, J lost 3 bases, and 9 bases lay in between. The CDR3 spans 13 residues. The CDR3 region has the DNA TGTGCCATCAGGCGGGAAAACAATCAGCCCCAGCATTTT. Amino acid sequence: CAIRRENNQPQHF.

To note about this clone: It may be a read error: a sequence one base away is much more abundant. V usage is TRBV7-9 and J usage is TRBJ2-3; D gene uncertain. CDR1 and CDR2 (germline): SEHNR, FQNEAQ (reference sequence). The V end was cut by 1 base, the J end by 3 bases, with 2 bases between. The CDR3 extends over 12 amino acids. The CDR3 DNA is TGTGCCAGCAGCTTAGAGACAGATACGCAGTATTTT. Amino acid sequence: CASSLETDTQYF.